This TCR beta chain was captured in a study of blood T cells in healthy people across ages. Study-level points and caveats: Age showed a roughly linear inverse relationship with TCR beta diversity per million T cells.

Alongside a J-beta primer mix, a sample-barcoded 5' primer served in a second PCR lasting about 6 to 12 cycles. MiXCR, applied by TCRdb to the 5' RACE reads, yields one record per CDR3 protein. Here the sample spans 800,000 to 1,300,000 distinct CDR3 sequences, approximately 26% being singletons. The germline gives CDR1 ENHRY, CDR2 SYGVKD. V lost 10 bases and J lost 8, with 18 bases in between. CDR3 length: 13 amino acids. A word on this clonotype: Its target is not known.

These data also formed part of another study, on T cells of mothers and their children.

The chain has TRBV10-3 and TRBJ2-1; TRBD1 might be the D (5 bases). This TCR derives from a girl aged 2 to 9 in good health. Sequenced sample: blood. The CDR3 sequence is CATREVGPDEQFF. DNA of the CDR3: TGTGCCACCCGTGAGGTGGGGCCGGATGAGCAGTTCTTC.